This section outlines one TCR beta chain sequence together with its context. Per the authors' pipeline: Reference gene primers were amplified, and this amplification served to estimate nucleated cell counts. Here immunoSEQ multiplex PCR was the method, and the copy in TCRdb shows in-frame clones only, minus some. D and trimming were read from the DNA, whereas the V and J calls and clone size are those reported in that table. Here the sample spans 19,000 or so clones, over 75% being singletons. CDR3 length equals 13 residues. The V and J ends lost 4 bases and 5 bases respectively, with 11 bases between them. Germline CDR1 reads SGHTA; CDR2 reads FQGTGA. These data belong to a study of blood T cell repertoires in COVID-19.

This clonotype originated in a human donor in a cohort sampled during active COVID-19. The gene calls are TRBV7-3 and TRBJ2-5; D possibly corresponds to TRBD1 (6 bases). The sample comprised peripheral blood. The DNA for the CDR3 is TGTGCCAGCAGCTCTACAGGGTTGGAGACCCAGTACTTC. The encoded protein is CASSSTGLETQYF.